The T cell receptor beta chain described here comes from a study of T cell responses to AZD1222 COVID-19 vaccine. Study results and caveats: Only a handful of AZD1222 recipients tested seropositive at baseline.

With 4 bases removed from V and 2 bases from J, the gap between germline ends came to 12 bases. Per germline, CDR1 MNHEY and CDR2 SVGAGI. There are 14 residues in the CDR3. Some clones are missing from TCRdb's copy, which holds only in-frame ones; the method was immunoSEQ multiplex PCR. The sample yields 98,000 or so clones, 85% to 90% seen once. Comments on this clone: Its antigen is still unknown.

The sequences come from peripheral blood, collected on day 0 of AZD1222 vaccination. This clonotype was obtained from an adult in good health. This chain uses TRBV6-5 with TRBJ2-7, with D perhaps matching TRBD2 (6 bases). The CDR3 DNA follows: TGTGCCAGCAGTTTGGGACTTCCCACCTACGAGCAGTACTTC. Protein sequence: CASSLGLPTYEQYF.